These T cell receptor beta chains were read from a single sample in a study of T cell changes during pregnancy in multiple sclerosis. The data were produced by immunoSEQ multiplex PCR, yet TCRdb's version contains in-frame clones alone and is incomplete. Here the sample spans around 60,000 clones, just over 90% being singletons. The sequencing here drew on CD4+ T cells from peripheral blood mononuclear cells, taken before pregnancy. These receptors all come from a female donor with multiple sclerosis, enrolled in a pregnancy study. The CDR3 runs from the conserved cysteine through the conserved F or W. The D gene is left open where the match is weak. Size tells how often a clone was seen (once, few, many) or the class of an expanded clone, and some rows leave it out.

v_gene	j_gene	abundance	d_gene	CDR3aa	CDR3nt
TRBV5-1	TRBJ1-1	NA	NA	CASSLGADTEAFF	TGCGCCAGCAGCTTGGGAGCGGACACTGAAGCTTTCTTT
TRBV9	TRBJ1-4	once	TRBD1	CASSVDPGQGYSNEKLFF	TGTGCCAGCAGCGTAGACCCGGGACAGGGGTATTCTAATGAAAAACTGTTTTTT
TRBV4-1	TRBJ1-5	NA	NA	CASSQTPGHENQPQHF	TGCGCCAGCAGCCAAACCCCGGGACACGAAAATCAGCCCCAGCATTTT
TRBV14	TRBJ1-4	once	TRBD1	CASSQLPGGRRGLFF	TGTGCCAGCAGCCAACTTCCAGGGGGAAGGAGAGGGCTGTTTTTT
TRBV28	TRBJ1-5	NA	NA	CASSLRPQPQHF	TGTGCCAGCAGTTTGAGGCCTCAGCCCCAGCATTTT
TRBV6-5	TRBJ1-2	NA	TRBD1	CASSYAQGALGYTF	TGTGCCAGCAGTTACGCCCAGGGGGCTCTTGGCTACACCTTC
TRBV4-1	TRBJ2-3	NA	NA	CASSQDIPTDTQYF	TGCGCCAGCAGCCAGGACATCCCCACAGATACGCAGTATTTT
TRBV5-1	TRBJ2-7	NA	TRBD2	CASSLYVTSGPYEQYF	TGCGCCAGCAGCTTGTATGTGACTAGCGGACCTTACGAGCAGTACTTC
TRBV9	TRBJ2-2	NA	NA	CASSPSGIHTGELFF	TGTGCCAGCAGCCCTTCAGGGATTCACACCGGGGAGCTGTTTTTT
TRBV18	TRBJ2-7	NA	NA	CASSPQGRYEQYF	TGTGCCAGCTCACCACAGGGGCGCTACGAGCAGTACTTC
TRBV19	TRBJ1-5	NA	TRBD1	CASSIEKIQGYSNQPQHF	TGTGCCAGTAGTATAGAGAAAATACAGGGGTATAGCAATCAGCCCCAGCATTTT
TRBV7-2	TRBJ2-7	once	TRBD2	CASSLALAGVFTWYF	TGTGCCAGCAGCTTAGCTCTAGCGGGAGTTTTTACTTGGTACTTC
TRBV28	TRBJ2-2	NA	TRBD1	CASTSTGWNGELFF	TGTGCCAGCACCTCGACAGGGTGGAACGGGGAGCTGTTTTTT
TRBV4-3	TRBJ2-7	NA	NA	CASSPGVVGPYEQYF	TGCGCCAGCAGCCCGGGGGTGGTCGGCCCCTACGAGCAGTACTTC
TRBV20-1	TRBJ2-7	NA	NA	CSARAGPEQYF	TGCAGTGCTAGAGCGGGTCCCGAGCAGTACTTC
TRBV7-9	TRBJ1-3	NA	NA	CASSLVQGTGNTIYF	TGTGCCAGCAGCTTAGTGCAGGGGACTGGAAACACCATATATTTT
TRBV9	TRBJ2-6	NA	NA	CASSVAILSGANVLTF	TGTGCCAGCAGCGTAGCTATCCTCTCTGGGGCCAACGTCCTGACTTTC
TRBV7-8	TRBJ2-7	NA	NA	CASSLGQNYEQYF	TGTGCCAGCAGCCTAGGACAGAACTACGAGCAGTACTTC
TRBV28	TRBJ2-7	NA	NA	CASSLLFIRSSYEQYF	TGTGCCAGCAGTTTACTGTTTATTCGGAGCTCCTACGAGCAGTACTTC
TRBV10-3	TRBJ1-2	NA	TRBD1	CAISESNRGGGYTF	TGTGCCATCAGTGAGTCAAACAGGGGAGGCGGCTACACCTTC
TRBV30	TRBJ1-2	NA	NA	CAWRSLRGANYGYTF	TGTGCCTGGAGGAGTCTCAGGGGCGCGAACTATGGCTACACCTTC
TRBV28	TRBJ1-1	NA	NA	CASSSTSRVAEAFF	TGTGCCAGCAGTTCCACTTCTCGGGTCGCTGAAGCTTTCTTT
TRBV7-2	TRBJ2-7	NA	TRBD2	CASSLWGGEADEQYF	TGTGCCAGCAGCTTATGGGGGGGAGAAGCGGACGAGCAGTACTTC
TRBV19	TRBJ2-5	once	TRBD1	CASSGQGIETQYF	TGTGCCAGTAGCGGACAGGGAATAGAGACCCAGTACTTC
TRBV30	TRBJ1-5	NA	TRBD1	CACQGQGGPYSNQPQHF	TGTGCCTGCCAGGGACAGGGGGGTCCATATAGCAATCAGCCCCAGCATTTT
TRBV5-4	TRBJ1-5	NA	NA	CASSPGRGSNQPQHF	TGTGCCAGCAGCCCCGGCAGGGGAAGCAATCAGCCCCAGCATTTT
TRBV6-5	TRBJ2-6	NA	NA	CASSLGPGAGANVLTF	TGTGCCAGCAGTTTGGGTCCGGGGGCTGGGGCCAACGTCCTGACTTTC
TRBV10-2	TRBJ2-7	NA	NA	CASSNAGSREQYF	TGCGCCAGCAGTAACGCCGGGTCCCGCGAGCAGTACTTC
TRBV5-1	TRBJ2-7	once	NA	CASSLEWGGYYEQYF	TGCGCCAGCAGCTTGGAATGGGGCGGCTACTACGAGCAGTACTTC
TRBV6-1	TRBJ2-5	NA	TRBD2	CASRRLAGGGETQYF	TGTGCCAGCAGACGACTAGCGGGAGGGGGGGAGACCCAGTACTTC
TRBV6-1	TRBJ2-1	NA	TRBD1	CASSETGYNEQFF	TGTGCCAGCAGTGAGACAGGGTACAATGAGCAGTTCTTC
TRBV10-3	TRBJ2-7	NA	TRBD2	CAISEQGSGRRSVYEQYF	TGTGCCATCAGTGAGCAGGGTAGCGGGAGGAGGTCAGTGTACGAGCAGTACTTC
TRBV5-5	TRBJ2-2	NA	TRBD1	CASSLRPGTGGSGTGELFF	TGTGCCAGCAGCCTACGTCCCGGGACAGGGGGCAGTGGCACCGGGGAGCTGTTTTTT
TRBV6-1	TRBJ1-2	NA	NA	CASSEGYYREGYGYTF	TGTGCCAGCAGTGAAGGATACTACAGGGAGGGCTATGGCTACACCTTC
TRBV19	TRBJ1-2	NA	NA	CASRGVNYGYTF	TGTGCCAGTAGAGGAGTAAACTATGGCTACACCTTC
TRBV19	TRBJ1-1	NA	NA	CASSSVMNTEAFF	TGTGCCAGTAGTTCCGTTATGAACACTGAAGCTTTCTTT
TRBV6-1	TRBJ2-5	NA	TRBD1	CASRQGPGETQYF	TGTGCCAGCAGACAGGGGCCTGGGGAGACCCAGTACTTC
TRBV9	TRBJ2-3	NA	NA	CASSPRTVAEPTDTQYF	TGTGCCAGCAGCCCCCGTACGGTAGCGGAACCCACAGATACGCAGTATTTT
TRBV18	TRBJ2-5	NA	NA	CASSETRQETQYF	TGTGCCAGCTCAGAGACAAGGCAAGAGACCCAGTACTTC
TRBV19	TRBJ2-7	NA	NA	CASSFLGQGSEQYF	TGTGCCAGTAGTTTCCTTGGGCAGGGGAGTGAGCAGTACTTC
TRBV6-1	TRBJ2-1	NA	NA	CASTGVGNEQFF	TGTGCCAGCACCGGGGTCGGGAATGAGCAGTTCTTC
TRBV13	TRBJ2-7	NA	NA	CASSPAAESSYEQYF	TGTGCCAGCAGCCCAGCGGCCGAAAGCTCCTACGAGCAGTACTTC
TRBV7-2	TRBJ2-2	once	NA	CASSHLPKGTGELFF	TGTGCCAGCAGCCACCTTCCAAAGGGGACCGGGGAGCTGTTTTTT
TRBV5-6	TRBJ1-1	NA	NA	CASSLRQGLVTEAFF	TGTGCCAGCAGCTTAAGGCAGGGGCTCGTCACTGAAGCTTTCTTT
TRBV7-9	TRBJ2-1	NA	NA	CASSLEVSRGNEQFF	TGTGCCAGCAGCTTAGAGGTGTCGAGGGGGAATGAGCAGTTCTTC
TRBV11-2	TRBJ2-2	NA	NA	CASSFLGGNTGELFF	TGTGCCAGCAGCTTTCTTGGAGGGAACACCGGGGAGCTGTTTTTT
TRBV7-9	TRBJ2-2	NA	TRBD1	CASSTDRGPVGELFF	TGTGCCAGCAGCACGGACAGGGGGCCAGTCGGGGAGCTGTTTTTT
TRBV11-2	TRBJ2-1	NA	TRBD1	CASSLAGQVMDEQFF	TGTGCCAGCAGCTTAGCGGGACAGGTTATGGATGAGCAGTTCTTC
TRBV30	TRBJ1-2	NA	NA	CAWARQVPGVSYGYTF	TGTGCCTGGGCAAGACAGGTCCCAGGAGTTTCCTATGGCTACACCTTC
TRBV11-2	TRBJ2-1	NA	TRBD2	CASSSGLAGRGEQFF	TGTGCCAGCAGCTCGGGACTAGCGGGAAGGGGTGAGCAGTTCTTC
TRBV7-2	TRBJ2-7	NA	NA	CASSLGPPGLAANYEQYF	TGTGCCAGCAGCTTAGGGCCCCCTGGGCTAGCCGCTAACTACGAGCAGTACTTC
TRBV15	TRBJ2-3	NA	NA	CATSRDNTDTQYF	TGTGCCACCAGCAGAGATAACACAGATACGCAGTATTTT